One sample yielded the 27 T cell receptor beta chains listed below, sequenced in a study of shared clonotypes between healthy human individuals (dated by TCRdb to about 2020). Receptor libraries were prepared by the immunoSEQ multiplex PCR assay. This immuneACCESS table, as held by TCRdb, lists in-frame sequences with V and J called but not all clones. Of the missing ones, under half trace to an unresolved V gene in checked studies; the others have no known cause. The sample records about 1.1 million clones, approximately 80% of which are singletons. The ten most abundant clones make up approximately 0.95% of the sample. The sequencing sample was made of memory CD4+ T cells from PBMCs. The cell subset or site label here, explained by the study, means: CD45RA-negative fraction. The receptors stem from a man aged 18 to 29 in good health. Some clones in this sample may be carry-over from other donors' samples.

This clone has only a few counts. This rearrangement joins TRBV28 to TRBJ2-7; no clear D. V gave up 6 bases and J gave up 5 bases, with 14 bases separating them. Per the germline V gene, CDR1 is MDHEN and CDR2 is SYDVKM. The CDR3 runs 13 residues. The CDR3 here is CASRGEYRDEQYF. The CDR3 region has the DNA TGTGCCAGCAGGGGCGAGTACCGGGACGAGCAGTACTTC.

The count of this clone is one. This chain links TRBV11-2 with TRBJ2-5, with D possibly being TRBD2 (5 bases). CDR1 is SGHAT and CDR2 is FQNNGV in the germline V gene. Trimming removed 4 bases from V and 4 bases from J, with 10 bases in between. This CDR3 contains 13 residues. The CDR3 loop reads CASSWTAPETQYF. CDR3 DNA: TGTGCCAGCAGCTGGACTGCCCCAGAGACCCAGTACTTC.

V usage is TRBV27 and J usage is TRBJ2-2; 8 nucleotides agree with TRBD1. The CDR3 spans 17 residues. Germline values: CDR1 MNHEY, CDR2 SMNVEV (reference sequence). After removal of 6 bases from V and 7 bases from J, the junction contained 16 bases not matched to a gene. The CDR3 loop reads CASRPRSLDRVNGELFF. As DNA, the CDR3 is TGTGCCAGCAGGCCTCGCTCTTTGGACAGGGTTAACGGGGAGCTGTTTTTT.

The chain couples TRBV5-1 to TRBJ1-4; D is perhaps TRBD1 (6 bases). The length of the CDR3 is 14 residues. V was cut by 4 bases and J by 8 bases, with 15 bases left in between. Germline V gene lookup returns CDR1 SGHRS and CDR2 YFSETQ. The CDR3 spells CASSLRQEGEKLFF. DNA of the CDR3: TGCGCCAGCAGCCTTAGACAGGAAGGGGAAAAACTGTTTTTT.

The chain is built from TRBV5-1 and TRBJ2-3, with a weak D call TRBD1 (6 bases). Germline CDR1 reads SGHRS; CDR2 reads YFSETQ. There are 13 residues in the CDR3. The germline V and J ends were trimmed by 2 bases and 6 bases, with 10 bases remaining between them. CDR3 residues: CASSFQGTDTQYF. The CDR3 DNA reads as TGCGCCAGCAGCTTTCAGGGGACGGATACGCAGTATTTT.

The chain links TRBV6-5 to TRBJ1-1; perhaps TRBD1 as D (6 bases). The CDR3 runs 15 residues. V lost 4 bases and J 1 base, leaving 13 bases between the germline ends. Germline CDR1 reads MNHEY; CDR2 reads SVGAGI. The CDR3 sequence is CASSWSRGQNTEAFF. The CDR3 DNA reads TGTGCCAGCAGTTGGTCCAGGGGTCAGAACACTGAAGCTTTCTTT.

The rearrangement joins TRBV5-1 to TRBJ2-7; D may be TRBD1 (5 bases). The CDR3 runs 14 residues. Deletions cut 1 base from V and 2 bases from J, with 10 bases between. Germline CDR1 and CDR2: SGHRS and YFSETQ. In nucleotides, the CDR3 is TGCGCCAGCAGCTTGTCAGGGTTCACCTACGAGCAGTACTTC. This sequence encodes CASSLSGFTYEQYF.

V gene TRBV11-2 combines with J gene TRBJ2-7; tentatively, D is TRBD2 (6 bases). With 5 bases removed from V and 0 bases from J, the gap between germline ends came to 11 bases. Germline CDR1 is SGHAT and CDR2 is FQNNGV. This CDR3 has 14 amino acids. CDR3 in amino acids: CASSRGLGSYEQYF. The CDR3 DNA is TGTGCCAGCAGCAGGGGACTCGGCTCCTACGAGCAGTACTTC.

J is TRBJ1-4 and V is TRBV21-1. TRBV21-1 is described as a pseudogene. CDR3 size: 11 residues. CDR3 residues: CASSKCMEVSF. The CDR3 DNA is TGTGCCAGCAGCAAATGTATGGAAGTGTCTTTT.

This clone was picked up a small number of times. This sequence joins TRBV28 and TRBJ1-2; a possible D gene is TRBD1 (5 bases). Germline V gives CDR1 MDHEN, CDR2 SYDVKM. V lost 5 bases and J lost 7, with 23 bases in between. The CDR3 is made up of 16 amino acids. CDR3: CASSNQDLTGQGGYTF. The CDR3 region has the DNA TGTGCCAGCAGTAACCAAGACTTGACGGGGCAGGGTGGCTACACCTTC.

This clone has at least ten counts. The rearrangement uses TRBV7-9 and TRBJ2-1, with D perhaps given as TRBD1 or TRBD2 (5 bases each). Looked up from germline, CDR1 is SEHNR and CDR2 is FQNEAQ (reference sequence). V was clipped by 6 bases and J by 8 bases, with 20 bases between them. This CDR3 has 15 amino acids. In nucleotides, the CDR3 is TGTGCCAGCAGACCATGGGACCACCCTGGGGATGAGCAGTTCTTC. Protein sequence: CASRPWDHPGDEQFF. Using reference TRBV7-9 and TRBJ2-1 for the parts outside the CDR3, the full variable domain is DTGVSQNPRHKITKRGQNVTFRCDPISEHNRLYWYRQTLGQGPEFLTYFQNEAQLEKSRLLSDRFSAERPKGSFSTLEIQRTEQGDSAMYLCASRPWDHPGDEQFFGPGTRLTVL.

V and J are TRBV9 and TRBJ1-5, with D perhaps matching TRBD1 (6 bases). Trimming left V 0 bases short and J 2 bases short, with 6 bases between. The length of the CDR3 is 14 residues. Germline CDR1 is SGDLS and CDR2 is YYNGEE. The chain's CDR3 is CASSVGTGNQPQHF. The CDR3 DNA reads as TGTGCCAGCAGCGTAGGGACAGGCAATCAGCCCCAGCATTTT. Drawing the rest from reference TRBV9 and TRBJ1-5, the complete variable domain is DSGVTQTPKHLITATGQRVTLRCSPRSGDLSVYWYQQSLDQGLQFLIQYYNGEERAKGNILERFSAQQFPDLHSELNLSSLELGDSALYFCASSVGTGNQPQHFGDGTRLSIL.

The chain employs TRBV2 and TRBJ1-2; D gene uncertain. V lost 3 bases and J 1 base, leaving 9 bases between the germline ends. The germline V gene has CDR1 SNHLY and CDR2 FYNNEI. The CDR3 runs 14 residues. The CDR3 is CASSERQSNYGYTF. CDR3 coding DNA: TGTGCCAGCAGTGAGAGGCAGAGTAACTATGGCTACACCTTC.

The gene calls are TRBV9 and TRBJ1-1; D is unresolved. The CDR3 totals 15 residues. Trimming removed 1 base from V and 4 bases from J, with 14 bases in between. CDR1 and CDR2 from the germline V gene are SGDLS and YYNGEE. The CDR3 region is CASSVQPGGGTEAFF. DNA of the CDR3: TGTGCCAGCAGCGTACAACCCGGTGGCGGCACTGAAGCTTTCTTT.

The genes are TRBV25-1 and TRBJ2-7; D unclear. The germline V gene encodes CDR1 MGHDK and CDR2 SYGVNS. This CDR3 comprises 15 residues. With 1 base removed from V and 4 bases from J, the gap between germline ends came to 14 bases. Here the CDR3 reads CASSEFVAVGYEQYF. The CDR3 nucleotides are TGTGCCAGCAGTGAATTCGTGGCAGTGGGGTACGAGCAGTACTTC.

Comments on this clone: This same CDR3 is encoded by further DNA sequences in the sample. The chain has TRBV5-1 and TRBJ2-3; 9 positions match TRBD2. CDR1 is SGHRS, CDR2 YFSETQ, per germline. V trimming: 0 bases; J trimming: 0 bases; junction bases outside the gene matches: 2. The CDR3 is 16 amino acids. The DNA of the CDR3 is TGCGCCAGCAGCTTGGCGCTAGCGGGGAGCACAGATACGCAGTATTTT. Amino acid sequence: CASSLALAGSTDTQYF.

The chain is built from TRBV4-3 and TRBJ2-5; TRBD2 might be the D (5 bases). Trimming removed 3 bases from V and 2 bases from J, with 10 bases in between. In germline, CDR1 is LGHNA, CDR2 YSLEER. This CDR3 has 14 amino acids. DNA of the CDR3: TGCGCCAGCAGCCAGCTAGCTGGGCAAGAGACCCAGTACTTC. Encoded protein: CASSQLAGQETQYF.

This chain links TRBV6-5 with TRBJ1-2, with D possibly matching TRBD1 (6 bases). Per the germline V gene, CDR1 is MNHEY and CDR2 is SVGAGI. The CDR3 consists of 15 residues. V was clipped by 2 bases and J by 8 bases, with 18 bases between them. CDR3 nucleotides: TGTGCCAGCAGTTACCTCTTACAGGGCCGTGGGGGCTACACCTTC. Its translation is CASSYLLQGRGGYTF.

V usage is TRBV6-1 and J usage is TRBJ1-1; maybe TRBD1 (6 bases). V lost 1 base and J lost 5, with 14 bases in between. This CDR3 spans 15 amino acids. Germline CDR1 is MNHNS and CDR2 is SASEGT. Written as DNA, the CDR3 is TGTGCCAGCAGTGAAGGTGCAGGGGCTGGGACTGAAGCTTTCTTT. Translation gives CASSEGAGAGTEAFF.

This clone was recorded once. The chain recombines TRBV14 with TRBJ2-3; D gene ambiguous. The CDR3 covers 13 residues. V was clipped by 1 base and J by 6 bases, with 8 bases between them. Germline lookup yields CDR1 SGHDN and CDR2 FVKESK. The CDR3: CASSQGAGDTQYF. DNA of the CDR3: TGTGCCAGCAGCCAAGGAGCAGGCGATACGCAGTATTTT.

Written as DNA, the CDR3 is TGTGCCAGCAGCGTAGCCGGAGCAGCGGATACGCAGTATTTT. Its translation: CASSVAGAADTQYF. J is TRBJ2-3 and V is TRBV9; D gene uncertain. The CDR3 runs to 14 residues. The germline gives CDR1 SGDLS, CDR2 YYNGEE. The V end was cut by 0 bases, the J end by 6 bases, with 11 bases between.

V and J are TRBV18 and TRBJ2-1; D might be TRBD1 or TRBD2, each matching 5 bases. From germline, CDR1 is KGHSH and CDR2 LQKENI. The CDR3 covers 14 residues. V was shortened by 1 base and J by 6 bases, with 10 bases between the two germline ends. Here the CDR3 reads CASSPLEGSNEQFF. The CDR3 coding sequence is TGTGCCAGCTCACCACTTGAGGGGTCCAATGAGCAGTTCTTC.

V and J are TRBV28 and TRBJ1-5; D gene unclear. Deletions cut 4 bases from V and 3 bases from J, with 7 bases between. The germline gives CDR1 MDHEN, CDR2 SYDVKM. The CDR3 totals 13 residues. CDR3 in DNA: TGTGCCAGCAGTTCACCCCCCAATCAGCCCCAGCATTTT. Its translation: CASSSPPNQPQHF.

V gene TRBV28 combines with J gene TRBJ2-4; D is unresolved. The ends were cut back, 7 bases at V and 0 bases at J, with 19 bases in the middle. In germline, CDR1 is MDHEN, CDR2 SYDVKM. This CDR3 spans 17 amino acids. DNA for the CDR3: TGTGCCAGCACCAAAACCCGGACGGTCCTAGCCAAAAACATTCAGTACTTC. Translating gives CASTKTRTVLAKNIQYF. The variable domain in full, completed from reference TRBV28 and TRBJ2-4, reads DVKVTQSSRYLVKRTGEKVFLECVQDMDHENMFWYRQDPGLGLRLIYFSYDVKMKEKGDIPEGYSVSREKKERFSLILESASTNQTSMYLCASTKTRTVLAKNIQYFGAGTRLSVL.

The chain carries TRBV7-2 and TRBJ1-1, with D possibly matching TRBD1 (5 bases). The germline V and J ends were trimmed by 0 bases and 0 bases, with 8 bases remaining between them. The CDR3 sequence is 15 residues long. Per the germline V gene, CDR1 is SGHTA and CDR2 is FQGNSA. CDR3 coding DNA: TGTGCCAGCAGCTTAGCGGGGGAAATGAACACTGAAGCTTTCTTT. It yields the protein CASSLAGEMNTEAFF. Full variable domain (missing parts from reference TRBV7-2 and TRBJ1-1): GAGVSQSPSNKVTEKGKDVELRCDPISGHTALYWYRQSLGQGLEFLIYFQGNSAPDKSGLPSDRFSAERTGGSVSTLTIQRTQQEDSAVYLCASSLAGEMNTEAFFGQGTRLTVV.

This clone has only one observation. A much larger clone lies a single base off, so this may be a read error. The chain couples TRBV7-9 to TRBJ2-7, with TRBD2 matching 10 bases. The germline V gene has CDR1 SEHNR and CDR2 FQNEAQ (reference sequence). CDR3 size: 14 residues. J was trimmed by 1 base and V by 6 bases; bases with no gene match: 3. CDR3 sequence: CASSRTSGSYEQYF. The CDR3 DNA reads TGTGCCAGCAGTCGGACTAGCGGTTCCTACGAGCAGTACTTC.

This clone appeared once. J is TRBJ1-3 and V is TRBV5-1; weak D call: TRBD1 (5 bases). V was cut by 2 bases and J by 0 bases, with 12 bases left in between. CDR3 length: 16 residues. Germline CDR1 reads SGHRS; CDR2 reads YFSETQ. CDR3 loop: CASSFSGTYSGNTIYF. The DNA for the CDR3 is TGCGCCAGCAGCTTTTCCGGGACCTACTCTGGAAACACCATATATTTT.